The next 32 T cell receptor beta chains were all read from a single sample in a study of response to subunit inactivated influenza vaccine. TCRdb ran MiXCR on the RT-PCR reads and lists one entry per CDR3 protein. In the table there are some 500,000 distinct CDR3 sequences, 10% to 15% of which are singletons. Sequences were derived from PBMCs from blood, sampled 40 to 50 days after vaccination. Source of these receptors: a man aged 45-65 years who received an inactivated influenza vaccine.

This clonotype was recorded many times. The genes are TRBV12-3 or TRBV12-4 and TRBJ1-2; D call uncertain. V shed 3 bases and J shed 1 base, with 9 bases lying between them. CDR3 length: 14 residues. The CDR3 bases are TGTGCCAGCAGTTTGATTGGCAGTAACTATGGCTACACCTTC. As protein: CASSLIGSNYGYTF.

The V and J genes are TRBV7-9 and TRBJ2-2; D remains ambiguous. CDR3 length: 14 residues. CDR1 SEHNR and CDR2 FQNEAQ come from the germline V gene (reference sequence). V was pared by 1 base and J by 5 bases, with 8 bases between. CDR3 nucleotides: TGTGCCAGCAGCTTAGGTTCCAAGACCGGGGAGCTGTTTTTT. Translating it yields CASSLGSKTGELFF.

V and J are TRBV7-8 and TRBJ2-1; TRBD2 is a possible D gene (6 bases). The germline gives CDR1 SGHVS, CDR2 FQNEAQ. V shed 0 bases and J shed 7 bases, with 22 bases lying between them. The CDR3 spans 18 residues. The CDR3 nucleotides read TGTGCCAGCAGCTTAGCGCGGTTCAGTAGAAAAGCGGGTAATGAGCAGTTCTTC. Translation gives CASSLARFSRKAGNEQFF.

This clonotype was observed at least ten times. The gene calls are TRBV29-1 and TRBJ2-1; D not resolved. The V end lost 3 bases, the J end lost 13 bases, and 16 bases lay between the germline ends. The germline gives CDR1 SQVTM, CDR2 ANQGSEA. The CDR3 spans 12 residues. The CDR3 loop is CSVEETRSIQFF. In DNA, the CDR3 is TGCAGCGTTGAGGAAACACGATCCATACAGTTCTTC.

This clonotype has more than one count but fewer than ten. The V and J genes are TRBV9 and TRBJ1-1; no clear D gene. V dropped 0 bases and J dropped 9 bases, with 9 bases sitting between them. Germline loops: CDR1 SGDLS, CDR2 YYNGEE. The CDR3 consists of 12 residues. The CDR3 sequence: CASSVGREKAFF. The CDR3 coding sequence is TGTGCCAGCAGCGTAGGACGCGAAAAAGCTTTCTTT.

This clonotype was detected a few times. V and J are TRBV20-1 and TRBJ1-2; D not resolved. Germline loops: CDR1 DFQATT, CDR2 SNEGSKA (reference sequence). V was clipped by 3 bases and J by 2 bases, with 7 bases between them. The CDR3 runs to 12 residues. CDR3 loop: CSASGENYGYTF. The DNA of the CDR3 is TGCAGTGCTAGTGGCGAAAACTATGGCTACACCTTC.

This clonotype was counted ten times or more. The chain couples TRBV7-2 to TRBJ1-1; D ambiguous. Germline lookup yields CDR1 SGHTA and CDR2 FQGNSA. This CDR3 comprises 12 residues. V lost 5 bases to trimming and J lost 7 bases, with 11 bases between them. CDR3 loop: CASSLGGIEAFF. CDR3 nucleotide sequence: TGTGCCAGCAGCCTGGGCGGGATTGAAGCTTTCTTT.

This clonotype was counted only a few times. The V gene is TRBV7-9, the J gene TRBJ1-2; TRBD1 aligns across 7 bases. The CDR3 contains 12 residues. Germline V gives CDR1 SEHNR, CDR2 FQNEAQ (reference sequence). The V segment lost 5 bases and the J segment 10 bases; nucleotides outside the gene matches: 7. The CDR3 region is CASSLRTGSYTF. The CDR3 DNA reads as TGTGCCAGCAGCCTCCGGACAGGCTCCTACACCTTC.

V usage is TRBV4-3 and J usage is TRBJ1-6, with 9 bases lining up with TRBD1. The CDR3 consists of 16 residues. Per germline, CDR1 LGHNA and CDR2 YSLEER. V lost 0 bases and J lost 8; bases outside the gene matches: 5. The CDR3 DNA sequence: TGCGCCAGCAGCCAAGATGCCCGACAGGGGGATTCACCCCTCCACTTT. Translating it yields CASSQDARQGDSPLHF.

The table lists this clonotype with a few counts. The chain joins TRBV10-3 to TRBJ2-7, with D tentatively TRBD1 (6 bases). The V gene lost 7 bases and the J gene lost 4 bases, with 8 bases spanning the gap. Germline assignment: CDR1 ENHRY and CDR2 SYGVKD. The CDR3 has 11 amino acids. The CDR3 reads CAITQGYEQYF. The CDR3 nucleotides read TGTGCCATCACCCAGGGGTACGAGCAGTACTTC.

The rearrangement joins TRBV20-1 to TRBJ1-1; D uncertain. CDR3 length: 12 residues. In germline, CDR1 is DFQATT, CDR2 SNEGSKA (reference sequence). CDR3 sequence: CTQQVPFTEAFF. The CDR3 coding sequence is TGCACCCAGCAGGTCCCGTTTACTGAAGCTTTCTTT.

Written as DNA, the CDR3 is TGCGCCAGCAGCCAAACCCGCCCGGACAGGGGACGCTATGGCTACACCTTC. This codes for CASSQTRPDRGRYGYTF. The chain employs TRBV4-1 and TRBJ1-2, with 9 bases matching TRBD1. This CDR3 region has 17 residues. J was trimmed by 4 bases and V by 2 bases; bases with no gene match: 11. The germline V gene has CDR1 MGHRA and CDR2 YSYEKL.

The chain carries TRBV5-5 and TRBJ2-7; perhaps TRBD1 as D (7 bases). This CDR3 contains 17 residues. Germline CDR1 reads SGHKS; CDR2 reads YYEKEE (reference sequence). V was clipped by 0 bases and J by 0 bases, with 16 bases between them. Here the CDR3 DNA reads TGTGCCAGCAGCTTGGATGCAGGGGGGATTTCCTCCTACGAGCAGTACTTC. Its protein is CASSLDAGGISSYEQYF.

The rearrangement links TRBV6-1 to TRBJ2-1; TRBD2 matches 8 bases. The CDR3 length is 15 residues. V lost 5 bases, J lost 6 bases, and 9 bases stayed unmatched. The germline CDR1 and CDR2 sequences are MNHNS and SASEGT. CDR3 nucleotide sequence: TGTGCCAGCAGTCGGAGGGCGGGAGGCCCCAATGAGCAGTTCTTC. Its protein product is CASSRRAGGPNEQFF.

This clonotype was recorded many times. The CDR3 loop is CASSPVGSRNQPQHF. CDR3 sequence (DNA): TGTGCCAGCAGCCCGGTGGGGAGCCGCAATCAGCCCCAGCATTTT. The chain joins TRBV12-3 or TRBV12-4 to TRBJ1-5; the D is unclear. The CDR3 length is 15 residues. The V end lost 6 bases, the J end lost 2 bases, and 14 bases lay between the germline ends.

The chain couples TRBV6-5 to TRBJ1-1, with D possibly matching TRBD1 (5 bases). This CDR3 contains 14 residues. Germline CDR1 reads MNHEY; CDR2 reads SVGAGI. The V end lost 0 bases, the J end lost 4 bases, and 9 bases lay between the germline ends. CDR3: CASSYSRTSTEAFF. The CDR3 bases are TGTGCCAGCAGTTACTCGCGGACAAGCACTGAAGCTTTCTTT.

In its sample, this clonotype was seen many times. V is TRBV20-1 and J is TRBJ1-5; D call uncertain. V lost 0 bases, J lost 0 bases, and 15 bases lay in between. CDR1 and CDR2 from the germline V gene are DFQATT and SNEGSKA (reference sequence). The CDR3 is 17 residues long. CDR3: CSARDGRADYSNQPQHF. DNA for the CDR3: TGCAGTGCTAGAGATGGGCGGGCAGACTATAGCAATCAGCCCCAGCATTTT.

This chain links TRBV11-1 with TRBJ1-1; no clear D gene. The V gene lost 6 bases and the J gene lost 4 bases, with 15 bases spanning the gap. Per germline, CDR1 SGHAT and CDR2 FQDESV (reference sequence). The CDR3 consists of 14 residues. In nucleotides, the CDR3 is TGTGCCAGCAGTTCTACGAAGGGTATCACTGAAGCTTTCTTT. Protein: CASSSTKGITEAFF.

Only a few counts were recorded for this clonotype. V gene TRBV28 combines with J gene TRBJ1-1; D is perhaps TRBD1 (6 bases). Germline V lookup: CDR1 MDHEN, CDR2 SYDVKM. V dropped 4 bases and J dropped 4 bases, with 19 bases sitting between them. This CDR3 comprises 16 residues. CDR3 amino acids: CASSSPEGGWGTEAFF. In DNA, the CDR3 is TGTGCCAGCAGTTCTCCAGAGGGGGGCTGGGGCACTGAAGCTTTCTTT.

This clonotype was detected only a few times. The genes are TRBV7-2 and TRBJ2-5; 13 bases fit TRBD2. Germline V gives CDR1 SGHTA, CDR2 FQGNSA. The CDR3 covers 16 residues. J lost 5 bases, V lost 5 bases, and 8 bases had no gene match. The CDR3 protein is CASSPLRGLAGETQYF. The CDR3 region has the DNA TGTGCCAGCAGCCCCCTCCGGGGACTAGCGGGGGAGACCCAGTACTTC.

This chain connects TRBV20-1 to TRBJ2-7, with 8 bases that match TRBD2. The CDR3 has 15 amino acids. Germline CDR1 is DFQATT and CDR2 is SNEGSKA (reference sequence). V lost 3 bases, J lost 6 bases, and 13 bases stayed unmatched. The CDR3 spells CSASLTGTSNAEQYF. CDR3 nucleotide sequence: TGCAGTGCTAGCCTCACCGGGACTAGTAATGCCGAGCAGTACTTC.

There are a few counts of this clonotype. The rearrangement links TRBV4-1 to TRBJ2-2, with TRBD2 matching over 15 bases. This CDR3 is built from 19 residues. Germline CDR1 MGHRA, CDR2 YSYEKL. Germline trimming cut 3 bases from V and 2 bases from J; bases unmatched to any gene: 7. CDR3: CASSHGLAGGAGNTGELFF. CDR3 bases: TGCGCCAGCAGCCACGGACTAGCGGGGGGGGCTGGCAACACCGGGGAGCTGTTTTTT.

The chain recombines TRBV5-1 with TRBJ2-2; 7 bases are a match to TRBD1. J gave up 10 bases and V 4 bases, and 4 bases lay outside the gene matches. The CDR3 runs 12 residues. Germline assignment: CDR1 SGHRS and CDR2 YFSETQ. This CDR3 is CASSGTGVELFF. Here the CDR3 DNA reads TGCGCCAGCAGCGGTACAGGGGTGGAGCTGTTTTTT.

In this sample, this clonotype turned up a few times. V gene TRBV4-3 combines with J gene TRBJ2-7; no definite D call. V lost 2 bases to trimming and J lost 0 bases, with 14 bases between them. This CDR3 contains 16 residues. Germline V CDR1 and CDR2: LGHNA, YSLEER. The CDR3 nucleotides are TGCGCCAGCAGCCAAAGCTCGGCGGCCAGCTCCTACGAGCAGTACTTC. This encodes CASSQSSAASSYEQYF.

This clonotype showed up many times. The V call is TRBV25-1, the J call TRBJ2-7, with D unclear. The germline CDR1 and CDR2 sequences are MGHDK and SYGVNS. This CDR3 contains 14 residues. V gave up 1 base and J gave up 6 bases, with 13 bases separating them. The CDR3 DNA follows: TGTGCCAGCAGTGAATCCATTCCCCCTTCCGAGCAGTACTTC. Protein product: CASSESIPPSEQYF.

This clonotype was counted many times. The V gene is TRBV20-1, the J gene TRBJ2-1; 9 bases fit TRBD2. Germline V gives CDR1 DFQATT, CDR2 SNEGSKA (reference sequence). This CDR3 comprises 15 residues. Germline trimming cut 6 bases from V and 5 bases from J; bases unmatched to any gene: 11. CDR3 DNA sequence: TGCAGTGCCAGGTATAACGGACTAGCGAACAATGAGCAGTTCTTC. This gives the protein CSARYNGLANNEQFF.

CDR3 nucleotide sequence: TGTGCCAGCAGCCAGGGCAAGGCGATTGAAAAACTGTTTTTT. Translated: CASSQGKAIEKLFF. The J gene is TRBJ1-4, the V gene TRBV7-9, with D tentatively TRBD1 (5 bases). CDR1 SEHNR and CDR2 FQNEAQ come from the germline V gene (reference sequence). The CDR3 runs to 14 residues. Trimming removed 5 bases from V and 7 bases from J, with 14 bases in between.

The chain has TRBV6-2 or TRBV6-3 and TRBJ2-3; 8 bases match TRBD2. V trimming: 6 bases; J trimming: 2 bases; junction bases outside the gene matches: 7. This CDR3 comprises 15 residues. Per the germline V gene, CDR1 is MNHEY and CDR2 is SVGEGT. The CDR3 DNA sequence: TGTGCCAGCAGCCCTGAAGCGGGAGACACAGATACGCAGTATTTT. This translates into CASSPEAGDTDTQYF.

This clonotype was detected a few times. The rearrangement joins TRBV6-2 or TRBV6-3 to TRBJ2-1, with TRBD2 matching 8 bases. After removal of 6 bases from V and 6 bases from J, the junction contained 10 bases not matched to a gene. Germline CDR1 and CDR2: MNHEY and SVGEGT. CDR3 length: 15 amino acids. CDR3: CASRGLRGGLNEQFF. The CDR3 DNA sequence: TGTGCCAGCAGGGGTCTCCGGGGGGGCCTCAATGAGCAGTTCTTC.

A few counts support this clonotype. The CDR3 loop reads CASIKDSGETQYF. The DNA for the CDR3 is TGTGCCAGCATCAAGGACAGCGGTGAGACCCAGTACTTC. This chain connects TRBV12-3 or TRBV12-4 to TRBJ2-5, with a tentative D call TRBD1 (6 bases). CDR3 length: 13 residues. Trimming took 7 bases from V and 5 from J, leaving 14 bases between them.

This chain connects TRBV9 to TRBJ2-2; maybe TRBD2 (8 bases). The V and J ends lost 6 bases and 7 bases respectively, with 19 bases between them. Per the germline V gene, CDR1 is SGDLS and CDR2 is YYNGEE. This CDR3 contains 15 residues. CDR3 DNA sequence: TGTGCCAGCAACAGGGGAGAAGCGGGAGTCGGGGAGCTGTTTTTT. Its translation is CASNRGEAGVGELFF. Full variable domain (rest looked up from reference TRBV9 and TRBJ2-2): DSGVTQTPKHLITATGQRVTLRCSPRSGDLSVYWYQQSLDQGLQFLIQYYNGEERAKGNILERFSAQQFPDLHSELNLSSLELGDSALYFCASNRGEAGVGELFFGEGSRLTVL.

CDR3 amino acids: CASSVVGGLSTDTQYF. The CDR3 nucleotides read TGTGCCAGCAGCGTAGTGGGGGGGCTTAGCACAGATACGCAGTATTTT. The chain recombines TRBV9 with TRBJ2-3; D is perhaps TRBD2 (7 bases). Germline values: CDR1 SGDLS, CDR2 YYNGEE. The CDR3 extends over 16 amino acids. V lost 0 bases and J lost 0, with 11 bases in between.